These 2 T cell receptor delta chains were all obtained from the same sample, sequenced in a study of gamma-delta T cells after stem cell transplantation. TCRdb re-called clones from the RT-PCR reads via CATT. The sample carries under 3,000 delta-chain clones, just over 2.5% recorded once. The sequencing sample was made of gamma-delta T cells. The source is a human donor. It is not recorded whose cells these are; they may come from a transplant donor.

This clone was detected only a few times. This may be a read error: a much more frequent sequence differs by one nucleotide. The chain uses TRDV2 and TRDJ1; tentative D call: TRDD3 (6 bases). Germline loops: CDR1 GEAIGNYY, CDR2 EKD. CDR3 length: 18 amino acids. This CDR3 reads CACDSLLGDGQYTDKPIF. The CDR3 bases are TGTGCCTGTGACAGCCTCCTTGGGGATGGACAGTACACCGATAAACCCATCTTT.

As regards this clone: This may arise from a read error, as a much more abundant clone is one base away. This specimen includes other DNA sequences encoding the same CDR3. This chain joins TRDV2 and TRDJ1, with 7 positions matching TRDD3. CDR1 and CDR2 (germline): GEAIGNYY, EKD. The CDR3 loop spans 15 amino acids. Here the CDR3 DNA reads TGTGCCTGCGAGAGGCTGGGGGCCGTCACCGACAAACTCATCTTT. Translation: CACERLGAVTDKLIF.